These 25 T cell receptor beta chains came from one sample sequenced in a study of T cell changes during pregnancy in multiple sclerosis. This table comes from immunoSEQ multiplex PCR, and its TCRdb copy is limited to in-frame clones, with some not included. The repertoire holds about 36,000 clones, with 91% as singletons. The sequences come from CD4+ T cells from peripheral blood mononuclear cells, collected in the second trimester of pregnancy. Receptors originate from a female donor in good health, enrolled as a control in a pregnancy study.

This chain links TRBV7-8 with TRBJ2-7, with 8 bases matching TRBD2. V shed 0 bases, J shed 3 bases, and the junction held 4 bases outside the gene matches. CDR3 length: 15 amino acids. Germline CDR1 and CDR2: SGHVS and FQNEAQ. CDR3 in DNA: TGTGCCAGCAGCTTAGCGCAAAGCGGGAGCTACGAGCAGTACTTC. Translation gives CASSLAQSGSYEQYF. Full variable domain (remainder filled in from reference TRBV7-8 and TRBJ2-7): GAGVSQSPRYKVAKRGQDVALRCDPISGHVSLFWYQQALGQGPEFLTYFQNEAQLDKSGLPSDRFFAERPEGSVSTLKIQRTQQEDSAVYLCASSLAQSGSYEQYFGPGTRLTVT.

V usage is TRBV18 and J usage is TRBJ1-3; 8 bases line up with TRBD1. The ends lost 3 bases at V and 3 bases at J; junction bases unmatched: 1. Germline V gene lookup returns CDR1 KGHSH and CDR2 LQKENI. The length of the CDR3 is 14 residues. CDR3 DNA: TGTGCCAGCTCACCGACAGGGGTTGGAAACACCATATATTTT. Protein product: CASSPTGVGNTIYF.

CDR3 sequence reads: CASSALTGIGEQFF. The CDR3 region has the DNA TGTGCCAGCAGCGCCCTAACAGGGATTGGTGAGCAGTTCTTC. The J gene is TRBJ2-1, the V gene TRBV11-3; the D gene is possibly TRBD1 (6 bases). The CDR3 consists of 14 residues. V was clipped by 5 bases and J by 9 bases, with 17 bases between them. Germline CDR1 reads SGHNT; CDR2 reads YENEEA. The entire variable domain, with the rest obtained from reference TRBV11-3 and TRBJ2-1, is as follows: EAGVVQSPRYKIIEKKQPVAFWCNPISGHNTLYWYLQNLGQGPELLIRYENEEAVDDSQLPKDRFSAERLKGVDSTLKIQPAELGDSAVYLCASSALTGIGEQFFGPGTRLTVL.

The rearrangement links TRBV5-1 to TRBJ2-1; D uncertain. Germline CDR1 SGHRS, CDR2 YFSETQ. CDR3 length: 15 amino acids. With 0 bases removed from V and 4 bases from J, the gap between germline ends came to 11 bases. This CDR3 reads CASSLAGQDYNEQFF. The CDR3 DNA reads TGCGCCAGCAGCTTGGCCGGTCAGGATTACAATGAGCAGTTCTTC.

The V call is TRBV7-2, the J call TRBJ1-2; TRBD1 matches at 8 bases. V was clipped by 6 bases and J by 7 bases; unmatched bases: 4. The length of the CDR3 is 12 residues. CDR1 is SGHTA, CDR2 FQGNSA, per germline. This chain's CDR3 is CASSRTGFGYTF. CDR3 DNA: TGTGCCAGCAGTCGGACAGGGTTTGGCTACACCTTC.

The rearrangement uses TRBV5-1 and TRBJ1-4, with TRBD1 matching over 8 bases. Trimming took 3 bases from V and 8 from J; bases not matched to a gene: 6. This CDR3 region has 14 residues. Germline assignment: CDR1 SGHRS and CDR2 YFSETQ. CDR3 protein: CASSSGGVREKLFF. CDR3 nucleotides: TGCGCCAGCAGCTCAGGGGGCGTAAGGGAAAAACTGTTTTTT.

The V gene is TRBV6-1, the J gene TRBJ2-3, with 7 nucleotides matching TRBD1. This CDR3 comprises 14 residues. V shed 3 bases and J 0 bases; nucleotides not matched to a gene: 0. CDR1 and CDR2 from the germline V gene are MNHNS and SASEGT. The CDR3 reads CASSEGQSTDTQYF. Here the CDR3 DNA reads TGTGCCAGCAGTGAGGGACAGAGCACAGATACGCAGTATTTT.

The V call is TRBV23-1, the J call TRBJ2-5, with a possible D match to TRBD1 (6 bases). TRBV23-1 is an ORF, and what it does is uncertain. The V and J ends lost 0 bases and 3 bases respectively, with 23 bases between them. CDR3 length: 19 residues. The CDR3 nucleotides are TGCGCCAGCAGTCAATCGGGGGCTGGCGGGCACCGAAGTGAAGAGACCCAGTACTTC. Amino acids: CASSQSGAGGHRSEETQYF.

The genes are TRBV18 and TRBJ1-1, with 10 bases fitting TRBD1. The trim removed 3 bases at V and 1 base at J, leaving 2 bases unmatched. Germline V CDR1 and CDR2: KGHSH, LQKENI. The CDR3 runs 15 residues. DNA for the CDR3: TGTGCCAGCTCACCCGACAGGGGGCGGAACACTGAAGCTTTCTTT. Encoded protein: CASSPDRGRNTEAFF.

This chain connects TRBV5-1 to TRBJ2-5; D is uncertain. The germline CDR1 and CDR2 sequences are SGHRS and YFSETQ. The CDR3 extends over 14 amino acids. V dropped 0 bases and J dropped 0 bases, with 6 bases sitting between them. CDR3 coding DNA: TGCGCCAGCAGCTTGGGGCGGTACCAAGAGACCCAGTACTTC. As protein: CASSLGRYQETQYF.

The rearrangement uses TRBV5-6 and TRBJ2-1; 8 nucleotides agree with TRBD1. Looked up from germline, CDR1 is SGHDT and CDR2 is YYEEEE. This CDR3 contains 15 residues. V was pared by 4 bases and J by 0 bases, with 3 bases of the junction left unmatched. The CDR3 DNA follows: TGTGCCAGCAGCGCCGGGACAGGCTCCTACAATGAGCAGTTCTTC. This codes for CASSAGTGSYNEQFF.

This chain uses TRBV6-6 with TRBJ1-2; TRBD1 matches at 8 bases. The germline V gene encodes CDR1 MNHNY and CDR2 SVGAGI (reference sequence). This CDR3 is 14 amino acids long. The V gene end was trimmed by 6 bases and the J gene end by 8 bases; junction bases not matched to a gene: 11. CDR3 loop: CASRNSGGSGGYTF. The CDR3 DNA is TGTGCCAGCAGGAATTCAGGGGGCTCGGGGGGCTACACCTTC.

The chain combines TRBV7-8 with TRBJ2-2, with 15 bases aligning to TRBD2. J lost 5 bases, V lost 5 bases, and 6 bases had no gene match. The CDR3 length is 17 residues. CDR1 and CDR2 (germline): SGHVS, FQNEAQ. The CDR3 protein is CASSPRTSGGGTGELFF. CDR3 sequence (DNA): TGTGCCAGCAGCCCCCGGACTAGCGGGGGGGGAACCGGGGAGCTGTTTTTT. Combining the CDR3 with reference TRBV7-8 and TRBJ2-2 gives the whole variable domain GAGVSQSPRYKVAKRGQDVALRCDPISGHVSLFWYQQALGQGPEFLTYFQNEAQLDKSGLPSDRFFAERPEGSVSTLKIQRTQQEDSAVYLCASSPRTSGGGTGELFFGEGSRLTVL.

The chain carries TRBV18 and TRBJ2-2; 11 nucleotides match TRBD2. This CDR3 contains 16 residues. CDR1 KGHSH and CDR2 LQKENI come from the germline V gene. V shed 6 bases, J shed 5 bases, and the junction held 8 bases outside the gene matches. CDR3 sequence (DNA): TGTGCCAGCTCCGAAATACTAGCGGGAGAGACCGGGGAGCTGTTTTTT. Protein sequence: CASSEILAGETGELFF.

V and J are TRBV7-3 and TRBJ2-3; 9 bases map to TRBD2. There are 17 residues in the CDR3. Germline trimming cut 0 bases from V and 2 bases from J; bases unmatched to any gene: 6. Germline CDR1 and CDR2: SGHTA and FQGTGA. For the CDR3, the DNA is TGTGCCAGCAGCTTAACGGGGGCGGGGGGGCCCACAGATACGCAGTATTTT. It specifies CASSLTGAGGPTDTQYF.

This clone was counted a single time. This chain connects TRBV19 to TRBJ1-1, with TRBD1 matching 7 bases. The germline gives CDR1 LNHDA, CDR2 SQIVND (reference sequence). CDR3 length: 13 amino acids. V shed 6 bases, J shed 0 bases, and the junction held 1 base outside the gene matches. DNA of the CDR3: TGTGCCAGTAGGGGACAGTTGAACACTGAAGCTTTCTTT. It specifies CASRGQLNTEAFF. The full variable domain, its missing parts supplied by reference TRBV19 and TRBJ1-1, is DGGITQSPKYLFRKEGQNVTLSCEQNLNHDAMYWYRQDPGQGLRLIYYSQIVNDFQKGDIAEGYSVSREKKESFPLTVTSAQKNPTAFYLCASRGQLNTEAFFGQGTRLTVV.

About this clone itself: Other DNA sequences within the sample encode an identical CDR3. This sequence joins TRBV28 and TRBJ2-1, with D perhaps matching TRBD2 (5 bases). This CDR3 region has 15 residues. V was cut by 7 bases and J by 7 bases, with 20 bases left in between. Per the germline V gene, CDR1 is MDHEN and CDR2 is SYDVKM. The CDR3 sequence is CASTTPRGIRNEQFF. In DNA form, the CDR3 reads TGTGCCAGCACCACCCCTCGGGGAATTCGGAATGAGCAGTTCTTC.

This clone was seen only once. The V and J genes are TRBV9 and TRBJ2-4, with TRBD1 matching over 8 bases. Trimming cost V 2 bases and J 8 bases; bases outside gene matches: 6. The CDR3 consists of 14 residues. Germline CDR1 SGDLS, CDR2 YYNGEE. The CDR3 coding sequence is TGTGCCAGCAGCGTCGGACAGGGTGAGGACATTCAGTACTTC. It specifies CASSVGQGEDIQYF.

The chain uses TRBV9 and TRBJ2-3, with 8 nucleotides matching TRBD2. Germline-derived CDR1 and CDR2 are SGDLS and YYNGEE. The CDR3 covers 17 residues. V lost 3 bases to trimming and J lost 1 base; unmatched junction nucleotides: 10. DNA for the CDR3: TGTGCCAGCAGCGGGGGGGTAGCGGGGTCGGGCACAGATACGCAGTATTTT. Protein product: CASSGGVAGSGTDTQYF.

The gene calls are TRBV30 and TRBJ2-7; 10 nucleotides match TRBD2. V was clipped by 4 bases and J by 6 bases; unmatched bases: 15. The CDR3 is 16 amino acids. The V gene's germline CDR1 is GTSNPN and CDR2 SVGIG (reference sequence). The CDR3 spells CAWILRASGGVSEQYF. The DNA for the CDR3 is TGTGCCTGGATCCTCCGGGCTAGCGGGGGCGTTTCCGAGCAGTACTTC.

This clone appeared once. CDR3 sequence: CASSPEQGATETQYF. The CDR3 bases are TGTGCCAGCAGCCCAGAACAGGGGGCGACGGAGACCCAGTACTTC. V gene TRBV5-6 combines with J gene TRBJ2-5, with 9 positions matching TRBD1. There are 15 residues in the CDR3. Trimming removed 4 bases from V and 5 bases from J; junction bases left unmatched: 9. Germline V gene lookup returns CDR1 SGHDT and CDR2 YYEEEE.

V usage is TRBV10-3 and J usage is TRBJ1-5, with D maybe TRBD1 (6 bases). Trimming pared 0 bases from V and 7 bases from J, leaving 13 bases between. Germline assignment: CDR1 ENHRY and CDR2 SYGVKD. The CDR3 length is 15 residues. CDR3 coding DNA: TGTGCCATCAGTGAGTCCCTGGGGGCCTCGCAGCCCCAGCATTTT. Protein product: CAISESLGASQPQHF.

The chain employs TRBV5-1 and TRBJ2-7, with D possibly TRBD1 on 5 matching bases. Trimming took off 2 bases at V and 2 bases at J, with 23 bases between the two ends. Germline CDR1 and CDR2: SGHRS and YFSETQ. CDR3 size: 18 residues. The DNA of the CDR3 is TGCGCCAGCAGCTTCGTGAGCCCAGGGATTGTAACCCCCTACGAGCAGTACTTC. Translated, it gives CASSFVSPGIVTPYEQYF.

J is TRBJ2-5 and V is TRBV7-2, with a weak D call TRBD2 (6 bases). V lost 5 bases and J lost 5, with 18 bases in between. CDR1 and CDR2 (germline): SGHTA, FQGNSA. The CDR3 runs 15 residues. The CDR3 reads CASSKEGGVWETQYF. The CDR3 region has the DNA TGTGCCAGCAGCAAAGAGGGCGGGGTGTGGGAGACCCAGTACTTC.

The chain employs TRBV2 and TRBJ1-5; D remains ambiguous. The CDR3 totals 16 residues. V was clipped by 6 bases and J by 5 bases, with 20 bases between them. CDR1 and CDR2 (germline): SNHLY, FYNNEI. The CDR3 region is CASRSERGISDQPQHF. DNA for the CDR3: TGTGCCAGCAGAAGTGAACGGGGAATCTCGGATCAGCCCCAGCATTTT. The full variable domain, in which reference TRBV2 and TRBJ1-5 provide the parts outside the CDR3, is EPEVTQTPSHQVTQMGQEVILRCVPISNHLYFYWYRQILGQKVEFLVSFYNNEISEKSEIFDDQFSVERPDGSNFTLKIRSTKLEDSAMYFCASRSERGISDQPQHFGDGTRLSIL.